This T cell receptor beta chain stems from a study of response to subunit inactivated influenza vaccine. One entry per CDR3 protein results from TCRdb running MiXCR on the RT-PCR reads. In the table there are 550,000 to 800,000 distinct CDR3 sequences, about 15% of which are singletons. Study-wide findings and caveats: The authors suggested that every seasonal influenza vaccination recruits few new T cells.

This clonotype appeared a few times. Its antigen is as yet unknown. The sample here was PBMCs from blood, taken around two weeks before vaccination. The TCR was taken from a man between 50 and 59 years old who received an inactivated influenza vaccine.

CDR3 nucleotide sequence: TGTGCCAGCAGCTTGGCGACAACAGGTTACGAGCAGTACTTC. Translating it yields CASSLATTGYEQYF. V and J are TRBV7-2 and TRBJ2-7, with D maybe TRBD1 (5 bases). Deletions cut 3 bases from V and 4 bases from J, with 13 bases between. Per germline, CDR1 SGHTA and CDR2 FQGNSA. The CDR3 length is 14 residues.